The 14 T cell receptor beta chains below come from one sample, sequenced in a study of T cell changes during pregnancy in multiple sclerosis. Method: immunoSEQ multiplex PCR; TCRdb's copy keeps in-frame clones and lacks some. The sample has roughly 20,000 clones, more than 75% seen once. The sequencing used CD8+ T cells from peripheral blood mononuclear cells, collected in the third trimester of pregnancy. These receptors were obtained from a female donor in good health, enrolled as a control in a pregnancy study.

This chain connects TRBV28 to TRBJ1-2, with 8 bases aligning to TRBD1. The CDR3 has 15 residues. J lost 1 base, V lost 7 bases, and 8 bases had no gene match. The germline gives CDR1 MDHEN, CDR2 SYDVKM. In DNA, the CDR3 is TGTGCCAGCAAACAGGGGGGCGTTGTTAACTATGGCTACACCTTC. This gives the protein CASKQGGVVNYGYTF.

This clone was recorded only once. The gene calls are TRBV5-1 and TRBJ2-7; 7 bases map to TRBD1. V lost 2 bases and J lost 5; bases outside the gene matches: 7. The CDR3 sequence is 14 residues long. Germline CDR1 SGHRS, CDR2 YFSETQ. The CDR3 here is CASSLSQGINEQYF. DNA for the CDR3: TGCGCCAGCAGCTTATCACAGGGGATCAACGAGCAGTACTTC.

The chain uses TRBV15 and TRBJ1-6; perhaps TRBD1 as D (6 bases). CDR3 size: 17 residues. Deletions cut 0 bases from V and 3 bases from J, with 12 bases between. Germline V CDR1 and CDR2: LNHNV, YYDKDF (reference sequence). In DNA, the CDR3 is TGTGCCACCAGCAGAGATATTCAGGGACACTATAATTCACCCCTCCACTTT. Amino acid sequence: CATSRDIQGHYNSPLHF.

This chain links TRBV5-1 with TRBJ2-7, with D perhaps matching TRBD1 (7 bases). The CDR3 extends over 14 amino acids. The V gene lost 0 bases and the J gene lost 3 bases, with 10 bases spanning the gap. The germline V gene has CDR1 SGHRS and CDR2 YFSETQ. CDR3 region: CASSLGQGGYEQYF. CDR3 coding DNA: TGCGCCAGCAGCTTGGGGCAGGGGGGCTACGAGCAGTACTTC.

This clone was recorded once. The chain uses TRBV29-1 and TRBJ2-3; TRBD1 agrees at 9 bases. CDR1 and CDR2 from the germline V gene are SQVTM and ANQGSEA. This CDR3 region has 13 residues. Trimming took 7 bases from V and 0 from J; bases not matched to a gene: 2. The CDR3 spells CSGDRESTDTQYF. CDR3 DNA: TGCAGCGGGGACAGGGAAAGCACAGATACGCAGTATTTT.

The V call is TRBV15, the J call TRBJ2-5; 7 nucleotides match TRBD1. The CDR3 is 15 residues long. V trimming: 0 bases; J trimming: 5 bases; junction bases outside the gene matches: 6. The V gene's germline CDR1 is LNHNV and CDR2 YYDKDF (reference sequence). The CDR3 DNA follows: TGTGCCACCAGCAGAGATCAAGGGGGCGGTGAGACCCAGTACTTC. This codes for CATSRDQGGGETQYF.

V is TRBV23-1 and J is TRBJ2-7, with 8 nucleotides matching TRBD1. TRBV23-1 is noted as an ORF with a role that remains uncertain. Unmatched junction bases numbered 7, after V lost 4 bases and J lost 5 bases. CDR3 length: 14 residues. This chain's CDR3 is CASSPADRAHEQYF. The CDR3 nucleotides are TGCGCCAGCAGTCCAGCGGACAGGGCCCACGAGCAGTACTTC.

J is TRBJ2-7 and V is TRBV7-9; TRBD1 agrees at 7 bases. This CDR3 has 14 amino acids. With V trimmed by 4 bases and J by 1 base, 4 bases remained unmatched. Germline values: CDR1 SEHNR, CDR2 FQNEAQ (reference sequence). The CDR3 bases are TGTGCCAGCAGCTCTCGGGACAGATCCTACGAGCAGTACTTC. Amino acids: CASSSRDRSYEQYF.

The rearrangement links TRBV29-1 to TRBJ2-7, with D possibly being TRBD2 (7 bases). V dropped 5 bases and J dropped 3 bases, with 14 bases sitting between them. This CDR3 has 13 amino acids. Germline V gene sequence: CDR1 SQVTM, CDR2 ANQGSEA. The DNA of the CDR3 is TGCAGCGTTACCCGGGGAGGGGGCTACGAGCAGTACTTC. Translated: CSVTRGGGYEQYF.

The CDR3 coding sequence is TGTGCCAGCAAACCGTCGGACACCGGGGAGCTGTTTTTT. Its protein is CASKPSDTGELFF. The rearrangement links TRBV7-9 to TRBJ2-2; D not resolved. In germline, CDR1 is SEHNR, CDR2 FQNEAQ (reference sequence). V gave up 7 bases and J gave up 3 bases, with 9 bases separating them. The CDR3 covers 13 residues.

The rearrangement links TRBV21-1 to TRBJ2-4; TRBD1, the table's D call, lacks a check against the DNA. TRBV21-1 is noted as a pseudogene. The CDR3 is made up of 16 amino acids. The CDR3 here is CASSKALGQEENIQYF. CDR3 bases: TGTGCCAGCAGCAAAGCCTTAGGACAGGAGGAAAACATTCAGTACTTC.

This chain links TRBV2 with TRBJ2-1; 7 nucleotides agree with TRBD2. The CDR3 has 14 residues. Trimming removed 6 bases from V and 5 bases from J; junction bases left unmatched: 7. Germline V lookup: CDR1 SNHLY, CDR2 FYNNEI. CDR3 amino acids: CASSPGGGHNEQFF. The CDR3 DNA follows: TGTGCCAGCAGCCCCGGGGGAGGGCACAATGAGCAGTTCTTC. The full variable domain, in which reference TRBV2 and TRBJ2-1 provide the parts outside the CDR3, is EPEVTQTPSHQVTQMGQEVILRCVPISNHLYFYWYRQILGQKVEFLVSFYNNEISEKSEIFDDQFSVERPDGSNFTLKIRSTKLEDSAMYFCASSPGGGHNEQFFGPGTRLTVL.

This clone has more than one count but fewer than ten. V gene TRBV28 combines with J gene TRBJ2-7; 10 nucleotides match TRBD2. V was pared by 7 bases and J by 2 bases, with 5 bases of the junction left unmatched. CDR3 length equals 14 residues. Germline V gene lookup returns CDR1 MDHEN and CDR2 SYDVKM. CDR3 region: CASTPSGGAYEQYF. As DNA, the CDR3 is TGTGCCAGCACCCCAAGCGGGGGGGCCTACGAGCAGTACTTC.

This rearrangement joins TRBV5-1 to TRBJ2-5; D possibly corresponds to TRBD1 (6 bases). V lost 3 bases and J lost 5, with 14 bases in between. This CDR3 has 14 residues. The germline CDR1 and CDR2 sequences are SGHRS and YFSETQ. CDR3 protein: CASSSSGAGETQYF. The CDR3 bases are TGCGCCAGCAGCTCATCAGGGGCGGGTGAGACCCAGTACTTC.